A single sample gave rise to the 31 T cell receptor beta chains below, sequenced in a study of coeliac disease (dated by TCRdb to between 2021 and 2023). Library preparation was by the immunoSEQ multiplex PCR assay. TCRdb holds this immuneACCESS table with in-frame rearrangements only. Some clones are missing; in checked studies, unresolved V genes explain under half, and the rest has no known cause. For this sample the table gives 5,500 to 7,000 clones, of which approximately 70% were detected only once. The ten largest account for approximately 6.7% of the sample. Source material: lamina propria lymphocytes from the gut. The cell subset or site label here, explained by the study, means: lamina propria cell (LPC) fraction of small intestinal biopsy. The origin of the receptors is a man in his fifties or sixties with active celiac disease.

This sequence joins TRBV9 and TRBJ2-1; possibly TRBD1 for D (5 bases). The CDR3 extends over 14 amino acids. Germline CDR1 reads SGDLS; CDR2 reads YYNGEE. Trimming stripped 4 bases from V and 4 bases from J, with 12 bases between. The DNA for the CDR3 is TGTGCCAGCAGCACATCAGGGTCTTACAATGAGCAGTTCTTC. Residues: CASSTSGSYNEQFF.

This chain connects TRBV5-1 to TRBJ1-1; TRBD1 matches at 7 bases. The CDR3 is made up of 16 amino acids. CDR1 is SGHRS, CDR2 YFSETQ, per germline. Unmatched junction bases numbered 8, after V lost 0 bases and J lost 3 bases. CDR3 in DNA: TGCGCCAGCAGCTTGGCCAACGACAGGGTGGACACTGAAGCTTTCTTT. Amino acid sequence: CASSLANDRVDTEAFF.

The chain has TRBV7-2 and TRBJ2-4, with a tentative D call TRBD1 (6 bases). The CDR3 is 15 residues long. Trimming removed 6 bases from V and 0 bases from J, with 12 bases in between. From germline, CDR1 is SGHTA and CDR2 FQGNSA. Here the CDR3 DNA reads TGTGCCAGCAGTCGGAAACAGGGAGCCAAAAACATTCAGTACTTC. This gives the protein CASSRKQGAKNIQYF.

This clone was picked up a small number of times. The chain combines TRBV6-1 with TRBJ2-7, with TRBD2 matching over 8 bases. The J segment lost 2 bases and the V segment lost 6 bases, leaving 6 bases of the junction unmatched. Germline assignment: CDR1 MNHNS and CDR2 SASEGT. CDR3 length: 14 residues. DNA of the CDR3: TGTGCCAGCAGGCGTAGCGGGGACGCCTACGAGCAGTACTTC. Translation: CASRRSGDAYEQYF.

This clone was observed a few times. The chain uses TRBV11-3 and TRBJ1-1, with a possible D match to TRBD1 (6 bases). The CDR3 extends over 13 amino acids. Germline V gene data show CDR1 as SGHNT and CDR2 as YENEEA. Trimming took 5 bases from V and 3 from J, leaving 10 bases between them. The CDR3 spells CASSQGLDTEAFF. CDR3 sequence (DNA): TGTGCCAGCAGCCAGGGGTTGGACACTGAAGCTTTCTTT.

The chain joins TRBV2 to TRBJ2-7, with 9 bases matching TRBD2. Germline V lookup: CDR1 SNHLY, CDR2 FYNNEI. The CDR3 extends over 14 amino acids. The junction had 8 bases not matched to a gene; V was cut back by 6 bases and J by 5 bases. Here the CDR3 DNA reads TGTGCCAGCAGAACCGGGACTAGCAGGAACGAGCAGTACGTC. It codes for CASRTGTSRNEQYV.

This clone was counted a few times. The CDR3, as DNA: TGTGCCTGGAGTCTGACCGGGACACCCTTTGACGAGCAGTACTTC. The encoded protein is CAWSLTGTPFDEQYF. The chain links TRBV30 to TRBJ2-7; D perhaps matches TRBD1 (6 bases). Trimming left V 2 bases short and J 5 bases short, with 19 bases between. Germline V lookup: CDR1 GTSNPN, CDR2 SVGIG (reference sequence). The CDR3 contains 15 residues.

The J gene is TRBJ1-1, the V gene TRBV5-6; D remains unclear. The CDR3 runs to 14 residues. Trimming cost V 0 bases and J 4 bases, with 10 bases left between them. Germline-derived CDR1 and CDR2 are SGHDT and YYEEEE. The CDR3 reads CASSLVPTGTEAFF. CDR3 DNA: TGTGCCAGCAGCTTGGTCCCAACGGGCACTGAAGCTTTCTTT. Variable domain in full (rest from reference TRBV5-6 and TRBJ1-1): DAGVTQSPTHLIKTRGQQVTLRCSPKSGHDTVSWYQQALGQGPQFIFQYYEEEERQRGNFPDRFSGHQFPNYSSELNVNALLLGDSALYLCASSLVPTGTEAFFGQGTRLTVV.

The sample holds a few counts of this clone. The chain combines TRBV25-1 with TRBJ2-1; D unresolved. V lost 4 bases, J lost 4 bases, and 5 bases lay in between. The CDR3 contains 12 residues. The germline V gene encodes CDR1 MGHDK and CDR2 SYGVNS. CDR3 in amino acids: CASSGRYNEQFF. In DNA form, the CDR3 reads TGTGCCAGCAGTGGGCGGTACAATGAGCAGTTCTTC.

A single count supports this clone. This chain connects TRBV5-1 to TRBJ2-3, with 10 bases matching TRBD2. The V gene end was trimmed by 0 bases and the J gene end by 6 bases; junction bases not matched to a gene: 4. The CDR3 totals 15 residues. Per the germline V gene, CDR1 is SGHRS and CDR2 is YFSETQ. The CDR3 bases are TGCGCCAGCAGCTTGGAACTAGCGGGGTCGGATACGCAGTATTTT. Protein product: CASSLELAGSDTQYF.

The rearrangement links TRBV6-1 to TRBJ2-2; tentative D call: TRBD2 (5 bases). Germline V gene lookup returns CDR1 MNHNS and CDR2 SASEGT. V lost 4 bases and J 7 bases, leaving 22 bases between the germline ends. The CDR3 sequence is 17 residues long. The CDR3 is CASSVPRGVAADGELFF. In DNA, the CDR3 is TGTGCCAGCAGTGTACCGAGAGGAGTAGCAGCGGACGGGGAGCTGTTTTTT.

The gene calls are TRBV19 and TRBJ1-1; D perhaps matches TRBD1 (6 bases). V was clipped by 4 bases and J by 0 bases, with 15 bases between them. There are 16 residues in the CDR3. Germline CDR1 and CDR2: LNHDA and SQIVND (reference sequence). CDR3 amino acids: CASSSYARDMNTEAFF. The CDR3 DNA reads TGTGCCAGTAGTAGTTACGCCAGGGACATGAACACTGAAGCTTTCTTT.

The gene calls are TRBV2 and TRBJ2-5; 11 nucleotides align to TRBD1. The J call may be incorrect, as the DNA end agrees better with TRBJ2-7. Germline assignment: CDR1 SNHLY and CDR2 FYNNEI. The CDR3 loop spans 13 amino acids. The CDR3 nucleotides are TGTGCCAGCAGGGCGGGACAGGGGGGCGAGCAGTACTTC. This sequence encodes CASRAGQGGEQYF.

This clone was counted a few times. This chain's CDR3 is CASSLSQGSYEQYV. The CDR3 DNA reads TGCGCCAGCAGCCTTTCCCAGGGATCCTACGAGCAGTACGTC. J is TRBJ2-7 and V is TRBV4-1; weak D call: TRBD1 (5 bases). Germline loops: CDR1 MGHRA, CDR2 YSYEKL. Trimming cost V 4 bases and J 1 base, with 11 bases left between them. CDR3 size: 14 residues.

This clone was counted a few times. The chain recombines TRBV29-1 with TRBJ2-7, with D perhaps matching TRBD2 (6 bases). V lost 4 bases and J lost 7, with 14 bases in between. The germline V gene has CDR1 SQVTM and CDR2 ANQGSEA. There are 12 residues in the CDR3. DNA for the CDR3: TGCAGCGTTGCAGCGGGCCGACGGGAGCAGTACTTC. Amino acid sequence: CSVAAGRREQYF.

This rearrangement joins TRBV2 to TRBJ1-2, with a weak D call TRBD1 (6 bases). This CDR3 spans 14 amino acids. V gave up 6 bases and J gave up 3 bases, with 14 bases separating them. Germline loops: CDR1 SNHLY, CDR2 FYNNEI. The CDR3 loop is CASRGQQGHYGYTF. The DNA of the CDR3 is TGTGCCAGCAGGGGACAACAGGGTCACTATGGCTACACCTTC.

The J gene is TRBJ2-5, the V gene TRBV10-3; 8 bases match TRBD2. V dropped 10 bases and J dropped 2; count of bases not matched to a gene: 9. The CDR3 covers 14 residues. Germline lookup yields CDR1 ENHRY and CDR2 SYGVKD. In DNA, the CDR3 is TGTGCCAGCCGAGGACTAGCCCCGCAAGAGACCCAGTACTTC. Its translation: CASRGLAPQETQYF.

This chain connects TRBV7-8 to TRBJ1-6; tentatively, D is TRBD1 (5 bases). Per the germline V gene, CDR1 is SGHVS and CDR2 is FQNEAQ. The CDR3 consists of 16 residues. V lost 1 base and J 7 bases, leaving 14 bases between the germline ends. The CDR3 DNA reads TGTGCCAGCAGCTTAGTAGGCCCAGGGTTCAATTCACCCCTCCACTTT. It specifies CASSLVGPGFNSPLHF.

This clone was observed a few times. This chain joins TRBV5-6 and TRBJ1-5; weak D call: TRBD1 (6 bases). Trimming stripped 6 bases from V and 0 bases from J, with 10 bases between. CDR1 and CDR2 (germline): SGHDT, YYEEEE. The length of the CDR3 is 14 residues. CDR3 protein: CASNLQGSNQPQHF. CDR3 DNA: TGTGCCAGCAACCTACAGGGTAGCAATCAGCCCCAGCATTTT.

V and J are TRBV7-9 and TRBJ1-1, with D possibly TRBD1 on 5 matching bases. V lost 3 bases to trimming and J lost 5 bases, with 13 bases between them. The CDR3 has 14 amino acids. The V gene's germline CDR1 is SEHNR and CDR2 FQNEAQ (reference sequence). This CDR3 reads CASSFRGGRTEAFF. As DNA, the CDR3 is TGTGCCAGCAGCTTCCGGGGGGGGAGGACTGAAGCTTTCTTT.

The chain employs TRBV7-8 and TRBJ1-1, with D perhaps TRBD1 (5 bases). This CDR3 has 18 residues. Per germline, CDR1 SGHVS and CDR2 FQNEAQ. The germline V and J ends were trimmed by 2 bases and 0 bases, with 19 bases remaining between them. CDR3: CASSLNRLDLGLNTEAFF. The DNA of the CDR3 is TGTGCCAGCAGCTTAAACAGGCTCGATCTGGGGTTGAACACTGAAGCTTTCTTT.

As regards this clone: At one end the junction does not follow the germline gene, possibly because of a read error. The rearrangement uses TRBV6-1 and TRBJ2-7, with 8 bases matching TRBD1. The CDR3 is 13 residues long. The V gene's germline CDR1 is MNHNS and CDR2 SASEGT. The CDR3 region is CASSEHGQGLTEF. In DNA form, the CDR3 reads TGTGCCAGCAGTGAACACGGACAGGGATTAACAGAATTC.

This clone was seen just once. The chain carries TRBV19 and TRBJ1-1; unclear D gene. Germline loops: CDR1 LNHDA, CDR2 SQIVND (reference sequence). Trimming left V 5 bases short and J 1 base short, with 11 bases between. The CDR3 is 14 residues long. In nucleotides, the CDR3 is TGTGCCAGTAGTGAGTACAGCAAGAACACTGAAGCTTTCTTT. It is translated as CASSEYSKNTEAFF.

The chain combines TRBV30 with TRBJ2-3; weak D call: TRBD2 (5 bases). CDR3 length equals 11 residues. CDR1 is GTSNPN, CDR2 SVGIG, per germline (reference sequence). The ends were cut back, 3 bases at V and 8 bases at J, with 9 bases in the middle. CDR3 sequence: CAWSVASTQYF. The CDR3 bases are TGTGCCTGGAGCGTAGCGAGTACGCAGTATTTT.

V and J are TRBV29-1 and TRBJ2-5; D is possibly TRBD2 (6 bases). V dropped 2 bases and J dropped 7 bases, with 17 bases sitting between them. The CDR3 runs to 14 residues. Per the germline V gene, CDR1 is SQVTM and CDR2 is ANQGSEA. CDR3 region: CSVEPGDLSGTQYF. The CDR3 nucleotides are TGCAGCGTTGAACCGGGGGACCTCTCGGGGACCCAGTACTTC.

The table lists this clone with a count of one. The chain's CDR3 is CASSTLTGSSNQPQHF. CDR3 nucleotide sequence: TGTGCCAGTAGTACTCTGACAGGGTCGAGCAATCAGCCCCAGCATTTT. V usage is TRBV19 and J usage is TRBJ1-5, with 7 bases matching TRBD1. The junction had 7 bases not matched to a gene; V was cut back by 4 bases and J by 1 base. This CDR3 comprises 16 residues. CDR1 and CDR2 (germline): LNHDA, SQIVND (reference sequence).

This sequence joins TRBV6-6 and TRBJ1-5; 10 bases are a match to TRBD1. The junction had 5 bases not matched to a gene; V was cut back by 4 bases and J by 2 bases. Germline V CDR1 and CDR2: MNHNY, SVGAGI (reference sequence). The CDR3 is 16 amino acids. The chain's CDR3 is CASSSTDRGGNQPQHF. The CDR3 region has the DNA TGTGCCAGCAGTTCCACGGACAGGGGGGGCAATCAGCCCCAGCATTTT.

The CDR3 sequence is CASSYSAGASNQPQHF. The CDR3 DNA sequence: TGTGCCAGCAGTTACTCGGCGGGGGCCAGCAATCAGCCCCAGCATTTT. V gene TRBV6-5 combines with J gene TRBJ1-5, with D perhaps matching TRBD1 (6 bases). The V and J ends lost 0 bases and 1 base respectively, with 10 bases between them. This CDR3 has 16 amino acids. CDR1 MNHEY and CDR2 SVGAGI come from the germline V gene.

Here the CDR3 reads CASSQQIQGEEQYF. In DNA form, the CDR3 reads TGTGCCAGCAGCCAACAAATACAGGGAGAAGAGCAGTACTTC. The chain uses TRBV4-2 and TRBJ2-7; weak D call: TRBD1 (6 bases). Germline loops: CDR1 LGHNA, CDR2 YNFKEQ. CDR3 length: 14 residues. The V end was cut by 2 bases, the J end by 7 bases, with 15 bases between.

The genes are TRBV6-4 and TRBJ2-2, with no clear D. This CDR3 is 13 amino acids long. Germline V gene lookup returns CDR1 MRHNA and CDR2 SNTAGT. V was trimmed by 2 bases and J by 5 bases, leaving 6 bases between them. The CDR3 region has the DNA TGTGCCAGCAGTGACGAGTCAACCGGGGAGCTGTTTTTT. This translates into CASSDESTGELFF.

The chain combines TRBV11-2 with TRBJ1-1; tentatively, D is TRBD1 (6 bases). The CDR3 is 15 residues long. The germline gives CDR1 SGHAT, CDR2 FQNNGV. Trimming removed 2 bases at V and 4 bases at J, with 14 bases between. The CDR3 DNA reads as TGTGCCAGCAGCTTATTGGGTCAGGGGTTCACTGAAGCTTTCTTT. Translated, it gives CASSLLGQGFTEAFF.